The 20 T cell receptor beta chains below all came from one sample that was sequenced in a study of beta chain features in type 1 diabetes (dated by TCRdb to 2017 to 2018). Libraries were constructed by the immunoSEQ multiplex PCR assay. All of the isolated RNA was reverse transcribed with the High Capacity cDNA Reverse Transcription Kit, so expressed TCRB transcripts were sequenced. The clones in this table, taken by TCRdb from immuneACCESS, are in-frame only. Not every clone is retained; where verified, under half of the shortfall comes from an unresolved V gene, and the cause of the rest is unknown. In all, the sample holds over 150,000 clones, and about 8.1% of those were seen once. The biggest ten clones account for 0.65% of the sample. The sequencing input was central memory CD4+ T cells from blood. The receptors shown here come from a young man in good health.

This clone was counted between two and nine times. The gene calls are TRBV6-5 and TRBJ2-3; 10 nucleotides agree with TRBD2. The CDR3 totals 15 residues. The germline gives CDR1 MNHEY, CDR2 SVGAGI. Germline trimming cut 4 bases from V and 3 bases from J; bases unmatched to any gene: 4. The CDR3 DNA is TGTGCCAGCAGTTCTGGACTAGCGGAAACAGATACGCAGTATTTT. This gives the protein CASSSGLAETDTQYF.

This clone has more than one count but fewer than ten. The chain links TRBV7-9 to TRBJ2-3, with D unclear. Germline CDR1 and CDR2: SEHNR and FQNEAQ (reference sequence). Trimming stripped 0 bases from V and 9 bases from J, with 16 bases between. The CDR3 loop spans 15 amino acids. Here the CDR3 DNA reads TGTGCCAGCAGCTTAGCCTTTTCCGGATCGGAGACGCAGTATTTT. Residues: CASSLAFSGSETQYF. The full variable domain, with the rest looked up from reference TRBV7-9 and TRBJ2-3, is DTGVSQNPRHKITKRGQNVTFRCDPISEHNRLYWYRQTLGQGPEFLTYFQNEAQLEKSRLLSDRFSAERPKGSFSTLEIQRTEQGDSAMYLCASSLAFSGSETQYFGPGTRLTVL.

This clone was detected a few times. The chain is built from TRBV6-1 and TRBJ1-6, with 7 positions matching TRBD1. Germline assignment: CDR1 MNHNS and CDR2 SASEGT. The V gene end was trimmed by 4 bases and the J gene end by 10 bases; junction bases not matched to a gene: 4. This CDR3 is built from 13 residues. The CDR3 nucleotides are TGTGCCAGCAGTGGACAGGGACGATCACCCCTCCACTTT. Translating gives CASSGQGRSPLHF.

The gene calls are TRBV7-9 and TRBJ2-7, with D possibly being TRBD1 (5 bases). The germline V gene has CDR1 SEHNR and CDR2 FQNEAQ (reference sequence). Trimming left V 5 bases short and J 7 bases short, with 12 bases between. The CDR3 spans 12 residues. CDR3 sequence reads: CASSPLGDEQYF. The CDR3 region has the DNA TGTGCCAGCAGCCCGCTAGGGGATGAGCAGTACTTC.

The table lists this clone with a few counts. The junction does not match germline at one end; this may be a read error. The chain combines TRBV7-2 with TRBJ2-7; TRBD2 aligns across 11 bases. Germline-derived CDR1 and CDR2 are SGHTA and FQGNSA. This CDR3 has 14 amino acids. The CDR3 bases are TGTGCCAGCAGCCTAGCGGGAGGATCCTACGAGCAGTACTTC. This translates into CASSLAGGSYEQYF.

The chain combines TRBV7-2 with TRBJ2-5, with D perhaps TRBD1 (6 bases). V was pared by 5 bases and J by 1 base, with 14 bases between. This CDR3 has 15 amino acids. The germline V gene has CDR1 SGHTA and CDR2 FQGNSA. CDR3 nucleotide sequence: TGTGCCAGCAGCCAAATACAGGGATTCCAAGAGACCCAGTACTTC. As protein: CASSQIQGFQETQYF.

J is TRBJ2-2 and V is TRBV6-1; 11 bases are a match to TRBD2. Germline V CDR1 and CDR2: MNHNS, SASEGT. The CDR3 has 15 amino acids. J was trimmed by 7 bases and V by 5 bases; bases with no gene match: 6. As DNA, the CDR3 is TGTGCCAGCAGTCGGACTAGCGGGTTCATCGGGGAGCTGTTTTTT. It codes for CASSRTSGFIGELFF.

The chain couples TRBV7-9 to TRBJ2-2, with D maybe TRBD2 (5 bases). The CDR3 contains 15 residues. In germline, CDR1 is SEHNR, CDR2 FQNEAQ (reference sequence). The V and J ends lost 5 bases and 0 bases respectively, with 10 bases between them. The chain's CDR3 is CASSPRGSNTGELFF. The CDR3 region has the DNA TGTGCCAGCAGCCCCCGGGGTTCGAACACCGGGGAGCTGTTTTTT.

This clone has only a few counts. The chain links TRBV4-2 to TRBJ2-1, with 9 positions matching TRBD2. The V segment lost 1 base and the J segment 10 bases; nucleotides outside the gene matches: 8. The CDR3 consists of 15 residues. The germline CDR1 and CDR2 sequences are LGHNA and YNFKEQ. This chain's CDR3 is CASSQGTSDDWEQFF. In nucleotides, the CDR3 is TGTGCCAGCAGCCAAGGGACTAGCGACGATTGGGAGCAGTTCTTC.

This clone was observed a handful of times. J is TRBJ1-2 and V is TRBV18; tentatively, D is TRBD1 (6 bases). The CDR3 covers 15 residues. Germline CDR1 reads KGHSH; CDR2 reads LQKENI. The germline V and J ends were trimmed by 6 bases and 1 base, with 15 bases remaining between them. CDR3 residues: CASSQPGVDNYGYTF. The CDR3 DNA is TGTGCCAGCTCCCAACCAGGGGTAGATAACTATGGCTACACCTTC.

The V gene is TRBV6-1, the J gene TRBJ2-1; D may be TRBD2 (6 bases). Trimming removed 7 bases at V and 6 bases at J, with 10 bases between. This CDR3 has 12 residues. Germline V gene lookup returns CDR1 MNHNS and CDR2 SASEGT. Written as DNA, the CDR3 is TGTGCCAGCACGGGGGACGGCAATGAGCAGTTCTTC. Its protein product is CASTGDGNEQFF.

This clone was counted only a few times. This chain uses TRBV4-3 with TRBJ2-5, with unresolved D. The CDR3 covers 13 residues. Germline V gene sequence: CDR1 LGHNA, CDR2 YSLEER. V lost 1 base to trimming and J lost 4 bases, with 7 bases between them. CDR3 amino acids: CASSQAPGETQYF. CDR3 in DNA: TGCGCCAGCAGCCAAGCTCCGGGAGAGACCCAGTACTTC.

The sample holds a few counts of this clone. The chain couples TRBV7-9 to TRBJ1-4, with unresolved D. The CDR3 runs to 14 residues. Per germline, CDR1 SEHNR and CDR2 FQNEAQ (reference sequence). V was shortened by 6 bases and J by 2 bases, with 10 bases between the two germline ends. Written as DNA, the CDR3 is TGTGCCAGCAGAACATCTTCTACTAATGAAAAACTGTTTTTT. Protein: CASRTSSTNEKLFF.

This chain uses TRBV27 with TRBJ1-2, with TRBD1 as a possible D gene (6 bases). The germline V gene encodes CDR1 MNHEY and CDR2 SMNVEV (reference sequence). V lost 4 bases and J 2 bases, leaving 11 bases between the germline ends. The length of the CDR3 is 14 residues. In DNA form, the CDR3 reads TGTGCCAGCAGTTCGCCCGGGACAAACTATGGCTACACCTTC. Translating gives CASSSPGTNYGYTF.

This clone was counted only a few times. The chain couples TRBV4-3 to TRBJ1-5; the D is unclear. The length of the CDR3 is 13 residues. CDR1 and CDR2 (germline): LGHNA, YSLEER. V lost 0 bases and J 4 bases, leaving 4 bases between the germline ends. The DNA of the CDR3 is TGCGCCAGCAGCCAAGATCTGAATCAGCCCCAGCATTTT. It codes for CASSQDLNQPQHF.

V and J are TRBV5-1 and TRBJ1-2; D may be TRBD1 (6 bases). Trimming shortened V by 0 bases and J by 7 bases, and 16 bases separated the two germline ends. The CDR3 spans 15 residues. Germline V gene lookup returns CDR1 SGHRS and CDR2 YFSETQ. CDR3 sequence (DNA): TGCGCCAGCAGCTTGGCCGTGGCAGGGGAACGTGGCTACACCTTC. This encodes CASSLAVAGERGYTF.

This clone showed up many times. The chain recombines TRBV28 with TRBJ2-7; 7 nucleotides align to TRBD2. Germline CDR1 is MDHEN and CDR2 is SYDVKM. The CDR3 sequence is 13 residues long. Trimming removed 8 bases from V and 2 bases from J; junction bases left unmatched: 6. The CDR3 protein is CASGRGGPYEQYF. The CDR3 DNA follows: TGTGCCAGCGGGAGGGGAGGCCCCTACGAGCAGTACTTC.

The V call is TRBV7-3, the J call TRBJ1-1; perhaps TRBD1 as D (6 bases). The CDR3 consists of 15 residues. The V gene's germline CDR1 is SGHTA and CDR2 FQGTGA. The V and J ends lost 5 bases and 1 base respectively, with 14 bases between them. The CDR3 nucleotides read TGTGCCAGCAGCATTACCGACAGGTCGAACACTGAAGCTTTCTTT. Residues: CASSITDRSNTEAFF. Looking up the rest from reference TRBV7-3 and TRBJ1-1 gives the full variable domain: GAGVSQTPSNKVTEKGKYVELRCDPISGHTALYWYRQSLGQGPEFLIYFQGTGAADDSGLPNDRFFAVRPEGSVSTLKIQRTERGDSAVYLCASSITDRSNTEAFFGQGTRLTVV.

The rearrangement links TRBV7-3 to TRBJ2-3; TRBD1 matches 9 bases. Unmatched junction bases numbered 5, after V lost 5 bases and J lost 2 bases. This CDR3 has 15 residues. Germline lookup yields CDR1 SGHTA and CDR2 FQGTGA. In DNA form, the CDR3 reads TGTGCCAGCAGCCGACAGGGGGGCTTCACAGATACGCAGTATTTT. Residues: CASSRQGGFTDTQYF.

This clone was seen at least ten times. CDR3 protein: CASSERLAGTDTQYF. In DNA, the CDR3 is TGTGCCAGCAGCGAGCGACTAGCGGGCACAGATACGCAGTATTTT. The V call is TRBV9, the J call TRBJ2-3, with 9 bases aligning to TRBD2. CDR1 and CDR2 from the germline V gene are SGDLS and YYNGEE. This CDR3 has 15 residues. J gave up 1 base and V 3 bases, and 3 bases lay outside the gene matches.